This T cell receptor (beta chain) was recovered during a study of T cell responses to AZD1222 COVID-19 vaccine. Study findings and constraints: Only 6 or 7 AZD1222 recipients tested seropositive at baseline. CD4 TCRs covered the whole spike, strongest at regions 160-218 and 743-854. With two AZD1222 doses given, Spike-specific TCR breadth and depth both rose.

The data were produced by immunoSEQ multiplex PCR, yet TCRdb's version contains in-frame clones alone and is incomplete. This sample has about 94,000 clones, with roughly 90% found just once. Regarding this clone: The antigen remains undetermined.

Pooling of second doses given at about 4 or about 12 weeks was done. V lost 6 bases, J lost 1 base, and 10 bases lay in between. The CDR3 totals 13 residues. Germline V lookup: CDR1 MNHNY, CDR2 SVGAGI (reference sequence). The chain combines TRBV6-6 with TRBJ2-7, with D possibly matching TRBD1 (5 bases). Here the sequenced sample was peripheral blood, taken 28 days after the second AZD1222 dose. The source of this sequence is an adult who received the AZD1222 COVID-19 vaccine. The CDR3 here is CASSRQFSYEQYF. The CDR3 DNA is TGTGCCAGCAGCCGACAGTTTTCCTACGAGCAGTACTTC.